These T cell receptor beta chains were read from a single sample in a study of T cell changes during pregnancy in multiple sclerosis. Generated by immunoSEQ multiplex PCR, the TCRdb table keeps only in-frame clones and is missing some. The sample yields about 40,000 clones, 75% to 90% seen once. The input for sequencing was peripheral blood, taken in the first trimester of pregnancy. Source of these receptors: a female donor in good health, enrolled as a control in a pregnancy study. CDR3s include the opening cysteine and the closing phenylalanine or tryptophan. A D gene is named only where the DNA matches it firmly. Clone sizes are given selectively: once, few, many, or a class where the clone is expanded.

d_call: NA
v_call: TRBV7-2
cdr3_length: 13
j_call: TRBJ1-5
clone_size: NA
cdr3_nt: TGTGCCAGCAGCCCCGACAGGAATCAGCCCCAGCATTTT
cdr3_aa: CASSPDRNQPQHF

d_call: TRBD1
v_call: TRBV9
cdr3_length: 16
j_call: TRBJ1-6
clone_size: NA
cdr3_nt: TGTGCCAGCAGCGAGGGACAGGGTTCGAGGAATTCACCCCTCCACTTT
cdr3_aa: CASSEGQGSRNSPLHF

d_call: NA
v_call: TRBV5-6
cdr3_length: 14
j_call: TRBJ1-1
clone_size: NA
cdr3_nt: TGTGCCAGCAGCTTTTACAGGGCGGGCACTGAAGCTTTCTTT
cdr3_aa: CASSFYRAGTEAFF

d_call: TRBD2
v_call: TRBV25-1
cdr3_length: 12
j_call: TRBJ2-3
clone_size: NA
cdr3_nt: TGTGCCAGCAGTACTCTAGCGGGGCGACAGTATTTT
cdr3_aa: CASSTLAGRQYF

d_call: TRBD1
v_call: TRBV19
cdr3_length: 14
j_call: TRBJ1-1
clone_size: NA
cdr3_nt: TGTGCCAGTAGTATATCGACAGGGGTCAATGAAGCTTTCTTT
cdr3_aa: CASSISTGVNEAFF

d_call: NA
v_call: TRBV6-6
cdr3_length: 15
j_call: TRBJ1-6
clone_size: few
cdr3_nt: TGTGCCAGCAGTTACAGGGGCTCCTATAATTCACCCCTCCACTTT
cdr3_aa: CASSYRGSYNSPLHF

d_call: NA
v_call: TRBV10-1
cdr3_length: 13
j_call: TRBJ2-1
clone_size: NA
cdr3_nt: TGCGCCAGCAGTGAGAACAGATACAATGAGCAGTTCTTC
cdr3_aa: CASSENRYNEQFF

d_call: TRBD2
v_call: TRBV11-2
cdr3_length: 14
j_call: TRBJ2-7
clone_size: NA
cdr3_nt: TGTGCCAGCAGCCCGCTAGCGGGGGGGCTCGAGCAGTACTTC
cdr3_aa: CASSPLAGGLEQYF

d_call: NA
v_call: TRBV28
cdr3_length: 14
j_call: TRBJ1-2
clone_size: NA
cdr3_nt: TGTGCCAGCAGTTTATTGGGGGGGTTGAGTGGCTACACCTTC
cdr3_aa: CASSLLGGLSGYTF

d_call: TRBD2
v_call: TRBV7-3
cdr3_length: 15
j_call: TRBJ2-7
clone_size: NA
cdr3_nt: TGTGCCAGCAGCTTAGAAGGCGGGAGCTCCTACGAGCAGTACTTC
cdr3_aa: CASSLEGGSSYEQYF

d_call: NA
v_call: TRBV5-8
cdr3_length: 16
j_call: TRBJ1-1
clone_size: few
cdr3_nt: TGTGCCAGCAGCTTGCTCCTGGGGGGGAAACACACTGAAGCTTTCTTT
cdr3_aa: CASSLLLGGKHTEAFF

d_call: TRBD2
v_call: TRBV7-9
cdr3_length: 15
j_call: TRBJ2-7
clone_size: NA
cdr3_nt: TGTGCCAGCAGCTCCGGACTAGCGGGAGGGCACGAGCAGTACTTC
cdr3_aa: CASSSGLAGGHEQYF

d_call: NA
v_call: TRBV5-4
cdr3_length: 18
j_call: TRBJ2-1
clone_size: NA
cdr3_nt: TGTGCCAGCAGCTTGGCCTCGATAGCGCGAAGCTCCTACAATGAGCAGTTCTTC
cdr3_aa: CASSLASIARSSYNEQFF

d_call: TRBD1
v_call: TRBV6-5
cdr3_length: 13
j_call: TRBJ2-7
clone_size: NA
cdr3_nt: TGTGCCAGCAGCAGAACAGGGGGCGACGAGCAGTACTTC
cdr3_aa: CASSRTGGDEQYF

d_call: NA
v_call: TRBV28
cdr3_length: 14
j_call: TRBJ1-5
clone_size: NA
cdr3_nt: TGTGCCAGCAGTTTTCCACAGGACCATCAGCCCCAGCATTTT
cdr3_aa: CASSFPQDHQPQHF

d_call: NA
v_call: TRBV7-2
cdr3_length: 18
j_call: TRBJ1-5
clone_size: NA
cdr3_nt: TGTGCCAGCAGCTTACTGGCAGGGCGGGGGTATAGCAATCAGCCCCAGCATTTT
cdr3_aa: CASSLLAGRGYSNQPQHF

d_call: NA
v_call: TRBV18
cdr3_length: 15
j_call: TRBJ2-3
clone_size: NA
cdr3_nt: TGTGCCAGCTCACGCAGGGCCGCGGGCACAGATACGCAGTATTTT
cdr3_aa: CASSRRAAGTDTQYF

d_call: TRBD1
v_call: TRBV9
cdr3_length: 14
j_call: TRBJ1-5
clone_size: NA
cdr3_nt: TGTGCCAGCAGCATAGGGGGCCGCAATCAGCCCCAGCATTTT
cdr3_aa: CASSIGGRNQPQHF

d_call: TRBD1
v_call: TRBV5-1
cdr3_length: 16
j_call: TRBJ1-1
clone_size: NA
cdr3_nt: TGCGCCAGCAGCGGGGGGGACAGGGGAGGGAACACTGAAGCTTTCTTT
cdr3_aa: CASSGGDRGGNTEAFF

d_call: TRBD1
v_call: TRBV6-1
cdr3_length: 15
j_call: TRBJ1-2
clone_size: NA
cdr3_nt: TGTGCCAGCAGTGGGACAGGGGAGGGTAACTATGGCTACACCTTC
cdr3_aa: CASSGTGEGNYGYTF

d_call: NA
v_call: TRBV5-1
cdr3_length: 12
j_call: TRBJ2-3
clone_size: NA
cdr3_nt: TGCGCCAGCAGCATGGACTCTTATACGCAGTATTTT
cdr3_aa: CASSMDSYTQYF

d_call: TRBD1
v_call: TRBV7-3
cdr3_length: 13
j_call: TRBJ2-7
clone_size: NA
cdr3_nt: TGTGCCAGCAGCCCGCGACAGGGCGGGGAGCAGTACTTC
cdr3_aa: CASSPRQGGEQYF

d_call: NA
v_call: TRBV30
cdr3_length: 11
j_call: TRBJ2-7
clone_size: NA
cdr3_nt: TGTGCCTGGAGTGCGATCGGCGGGCAGTACTTC
cdr3_aa: CAWSAIGGQYF

d_call: NA
v_call: TRBV4-2
cdr3_length: 15
j_call: TRBJ2-5
clone_size: NA
cdr3_nt: TGTGCCAGCAGCCAAGACCCGGGGGAAAGGGAGACCCAGTACTTC
cdr3_aa: CASSQDPGERETQYF

d_call: NA
v_call: TRBV28
cdr3_length: 13
j_call: TRBJ1-1
clone_size: NA
cdr3_nt: TGTGCCAGCAGTTTTAAATCCAACACTGAAGCTTTCTTT
cdr3_aa: CASSFKSNTEAFF

d_call: NA
v_call: TRBV28
cdr3_length: 14
j_call: TRBJ2-7
clone_size: NA
cdr3_nt: TGTGCCAGCAGTTTGGCCTTGGTGGTGTACGAGCAGTACTTC
cdr3_aa: CASSLALVVYEQYF

d_call: TRBD1
v_call: TRBV6-6
cdr3_length: 15
j_call: TRBJ2-7
clone_size: once
cdr3_nt: TGTGCCAGCAGCAACAGACAGGGCAGTTCCTACGAGCAGTACTTC
cdr3_aa: CASSNRQGSSYEQYF

d_call: NA
v_call: TRBV19
cdr3_length: 13
j_call: TRBJ1-1
clone_size: NA
cdr3_nt: TGTGCCAGTAGTTGGAACACAGGGAAAGAAGCTTTCTTT
cdr3_aa: CASSWNTGKEAFF

d_call: NA
v_call: TRBV7-2
cdr3_length: 13
j_call: TRBJ2-7
clone_size: NA
cdr3_nt: TGTGCCAGCAGCTCCCGGGACTCCTACGAGCAGTACTTC
cdr3_aa: CASSSRDSYEQYF

d_call: NA
v_call: TRBV27
cdr3_length: 17
j_call: TRBJ2-2
clone_size: NA
cdr3_nt: TGTGCCAGCAGTCGTCGGACAGCTAACCTGAACACCGGGGAGCTGTTTTTT
cdr3_aa: CASSRRTANLNTGELFF

d_call: TRBD1
v_call: TRBV5-6
cdr3_length: 14
j_call: TRBJ2-7
clone_size: NA
cdr3_nt: TGTGCCAGCAGCTTTCCAGGACAGGGAAACGAGCAGTACTTC
cdr3_aa: CASSFPGQGNEQYF

d_call: NA
v_call: TRBV4-3
cdr3_length: 15
j_call: TRBJ1-6
clone_size: NA
cdr3_nt: TGCGCCAGCAGCCAACAGATCGCCTATAATTCACCCCTCCACTTT
cdr3_aa: CASSQQIAYNSPLHF

d_call: TRBD2
v_call: TRBV13
cdr3_length: 18
j_call: TRBJ2-1
clone_size: NA
cdr3_nt: TGTGCCAGCAGCGACCCAAGTGCGGGACTAGCGGGAAACAATGAGCAGTTCTTC
cdr3_aa: CASSDPSAGLAGNNEQFF

d_call: NA
v_call: TRBV27
cdr3_length: 15
j_call: TRBJ2-1
clone_size: NA
cdr3_nt: TGTGCCAGCAGTTTTTATCGAGTATTCGGCAATGAGCAGTTCTTC
cdr3_aa: CASSFYRVFGNEQFF

d_call: NA
v_call: TRBV4-2
cdr3_length: 16
j_call: TRBJ1-3
clone_size: NA
cdr3_nt: TGTGCCAGCAGCCAAGACAGGGCTTCAGGTGGAAACACCATATATTTT
cdr3_aa: CASSQDRASGGNTIYF

d_call: TRBD2
v_call: TRBV19
cdr3_length: 15
j_call: TRBJ2-1
clone_size: NA
cdr3_nt: TGTGCCAGTAGACTAGCGGGGGGGCCCTTAGATGAGCAGTTCTTC
cdr3_aa: CASRLAGGPLDEQFF

d_call: TRBD2
v_call: TRBV4-1
cdr3_length: 15
j_call: TRBJ2-7
clone_size: NA
cdr3_nt: TGCGCCAGCAGCCAACAGTTTACTAGCGGCTTCGAGCAGTACTTC
cdr3_aa: CASSQQFTSGFEQYF